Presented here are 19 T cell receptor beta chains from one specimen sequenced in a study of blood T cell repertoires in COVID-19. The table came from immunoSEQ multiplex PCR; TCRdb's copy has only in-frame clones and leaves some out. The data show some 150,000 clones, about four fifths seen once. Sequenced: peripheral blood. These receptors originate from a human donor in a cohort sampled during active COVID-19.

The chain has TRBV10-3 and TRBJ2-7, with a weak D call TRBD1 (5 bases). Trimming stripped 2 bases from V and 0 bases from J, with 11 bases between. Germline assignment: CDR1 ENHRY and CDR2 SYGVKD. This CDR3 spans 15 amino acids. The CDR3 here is CAISEKDKGSYEQYF. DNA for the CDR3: TGTGCCATCAGTGAGAAGGACAAAGGCTCCTACGAGCAGTACTTC.

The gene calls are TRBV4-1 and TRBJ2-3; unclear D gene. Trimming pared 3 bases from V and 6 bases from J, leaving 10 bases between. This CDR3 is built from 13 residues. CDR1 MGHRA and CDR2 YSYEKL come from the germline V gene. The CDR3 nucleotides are TGCGCCAGCAGCCACCCATGGGCGGATACGCAGTATTTT. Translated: CASSHPWADTQYF.

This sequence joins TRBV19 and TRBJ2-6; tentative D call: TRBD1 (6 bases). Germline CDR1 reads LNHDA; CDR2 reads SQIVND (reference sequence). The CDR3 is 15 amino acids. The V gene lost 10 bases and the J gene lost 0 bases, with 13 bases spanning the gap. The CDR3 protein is CATTTGHSGANVLTF. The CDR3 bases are TGTGCCACTACGACAGGCCACTCTGGGGCCAACGTCCTGACTTTC. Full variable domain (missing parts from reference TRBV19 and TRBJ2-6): DGGITQSPKYLFRKEGQNVTLSCEQNLNHDAMYWYRQDPGQGLRLIYYSQIVNDFQKGDIAEGYSVSREKKESFPLTVTSAQKNPTAFYLCATTTGHSGANVLTFGAGSRLTVL.

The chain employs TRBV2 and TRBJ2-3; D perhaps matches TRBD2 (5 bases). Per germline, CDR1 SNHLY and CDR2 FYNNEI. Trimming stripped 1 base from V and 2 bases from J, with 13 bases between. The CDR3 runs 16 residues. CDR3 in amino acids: CASSEGVAPDTDTQYF. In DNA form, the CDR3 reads TGTGCCAGCAGTGAAGGGGTAGCGCCCGACACAGATACGCAGTATTTT.

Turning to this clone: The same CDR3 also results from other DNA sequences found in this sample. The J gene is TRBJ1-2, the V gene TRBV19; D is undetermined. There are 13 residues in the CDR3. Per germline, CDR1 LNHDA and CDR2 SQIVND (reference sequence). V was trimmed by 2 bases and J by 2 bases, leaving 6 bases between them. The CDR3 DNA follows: TGTGCCAGTAGTATAAACAGAAACTATGGCTACACCTTC. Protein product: CASSINRNYGYTF. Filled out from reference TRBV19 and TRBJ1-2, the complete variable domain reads DGGITQSPKYLFRKEGQNVTLSCEQNLNHDAMYWYRQDPGQGLRLIYYSQIVNDFQKGDIAEGYSVSREKKESFPLTVTSAQKNPTAFYLCASSINRNYGYTFGSGTRLTVV.

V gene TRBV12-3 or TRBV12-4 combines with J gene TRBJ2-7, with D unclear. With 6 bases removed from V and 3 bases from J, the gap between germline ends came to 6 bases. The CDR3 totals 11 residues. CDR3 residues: CASSSLYEQYF. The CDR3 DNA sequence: TGTGCCAGCAGCTCCCTCTACGAGCAGTACTTC.

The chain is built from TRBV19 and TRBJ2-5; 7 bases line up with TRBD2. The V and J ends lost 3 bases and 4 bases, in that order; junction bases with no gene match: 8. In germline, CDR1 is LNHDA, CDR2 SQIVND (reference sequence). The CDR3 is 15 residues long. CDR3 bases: TGTGCCAGTAGTATTGCCCCCGGACTAGGAGAGACCCAGTACTTC. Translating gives CASSIAPGLGETQYF.

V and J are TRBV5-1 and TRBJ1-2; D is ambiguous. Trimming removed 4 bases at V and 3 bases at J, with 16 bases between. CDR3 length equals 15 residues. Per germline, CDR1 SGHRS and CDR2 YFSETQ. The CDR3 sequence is CASSQDGEVDYGYTF. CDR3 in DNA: TGCGCCAGCAGCCAGGATGGGGAGGTCGACTATGGCTACACCTTC.

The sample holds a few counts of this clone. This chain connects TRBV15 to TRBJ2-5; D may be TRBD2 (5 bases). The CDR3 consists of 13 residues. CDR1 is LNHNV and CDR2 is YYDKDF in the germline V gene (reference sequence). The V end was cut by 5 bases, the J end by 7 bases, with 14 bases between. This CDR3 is CATSSTSYGTQYF. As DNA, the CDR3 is TGTGCCACCAGCTCCACTAGTTACGGGACCCAGTACTTC.

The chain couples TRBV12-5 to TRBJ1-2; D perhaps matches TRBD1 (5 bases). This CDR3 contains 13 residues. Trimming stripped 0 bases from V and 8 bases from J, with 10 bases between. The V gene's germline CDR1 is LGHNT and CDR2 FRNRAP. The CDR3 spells CASGLVGQRGYTF. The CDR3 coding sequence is TGTGCTAGTGGTTTGGTAGGACAAAGGGGCTACACCTTC.

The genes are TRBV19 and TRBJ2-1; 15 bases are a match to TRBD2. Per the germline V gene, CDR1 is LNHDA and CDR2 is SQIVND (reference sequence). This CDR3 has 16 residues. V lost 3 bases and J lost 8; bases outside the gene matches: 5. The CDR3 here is CASSMGLAGGLDEQFF. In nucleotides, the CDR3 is TGTGCCAGTAGTATGGGACTAGCGGGAGGTTTGGATGAGCAGTTCTTC.

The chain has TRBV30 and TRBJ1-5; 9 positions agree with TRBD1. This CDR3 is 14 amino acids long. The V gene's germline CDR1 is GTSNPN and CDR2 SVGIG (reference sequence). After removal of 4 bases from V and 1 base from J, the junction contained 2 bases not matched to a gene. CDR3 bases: TGTGCCTGGAATGGACAGGGGAGCAATCAGCCCCAGCATTTT. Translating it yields CAWNGQGSNQPQHF.

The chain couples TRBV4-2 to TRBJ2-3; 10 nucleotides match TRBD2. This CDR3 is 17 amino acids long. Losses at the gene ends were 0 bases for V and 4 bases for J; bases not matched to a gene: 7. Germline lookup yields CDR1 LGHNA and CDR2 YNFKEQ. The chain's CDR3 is CASSQDTASGSPDTQYF. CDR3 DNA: TGTGCCAGCAGCCAAGATACGGCTAGCGGGAGCCCAGATACGCAGTATTTT.

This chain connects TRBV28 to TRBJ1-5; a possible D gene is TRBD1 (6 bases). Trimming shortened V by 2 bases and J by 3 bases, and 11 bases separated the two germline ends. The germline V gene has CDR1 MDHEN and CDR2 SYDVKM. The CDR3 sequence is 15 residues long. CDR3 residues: CASSLPTGFNQPQHF. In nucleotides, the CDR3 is TGTGCCAGCAGTTTACCTACAGGGTTCAATCAGCCCCAGCATTTT.

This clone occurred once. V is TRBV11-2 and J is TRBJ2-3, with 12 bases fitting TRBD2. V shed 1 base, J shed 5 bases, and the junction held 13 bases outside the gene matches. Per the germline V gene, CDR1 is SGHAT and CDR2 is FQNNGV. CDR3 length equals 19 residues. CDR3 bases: TGTGCCAGCAGCTTAGGTCTCCTAGCGGGAGGGCCGCGGGGAGATACGCAGTATTTT. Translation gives CASSLGLLAGGPRGDTQYF.

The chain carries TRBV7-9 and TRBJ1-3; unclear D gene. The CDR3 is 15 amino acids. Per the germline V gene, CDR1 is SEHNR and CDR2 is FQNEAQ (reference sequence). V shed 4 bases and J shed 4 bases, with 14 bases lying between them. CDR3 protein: CASSSEALQGNTIYF. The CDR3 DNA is TGTGCCAGCAGCTCGGAGGCCCTCCAAGGAAACACCATATATTTT. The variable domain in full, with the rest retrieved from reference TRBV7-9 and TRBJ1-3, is DTGVSQNPRHKITKRGQNVTFRCDPISEHNRLYWYRQTLGQGPEFLTYFQNEAQLEKSRLLSDRFSAERPKGSFSTLEIQRTEQGDSAMYLCASSSEALQGNTIYFGEGSWLTVV.

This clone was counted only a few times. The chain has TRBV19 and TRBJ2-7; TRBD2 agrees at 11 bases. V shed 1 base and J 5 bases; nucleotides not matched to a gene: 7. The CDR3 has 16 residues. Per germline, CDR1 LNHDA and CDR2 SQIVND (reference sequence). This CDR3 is CASSIVPLAGGDEQYF. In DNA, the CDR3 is TGTGCCAGTAGTATAGTCCCTCTAGCGGGAGGCGACGAGCAGTACTTC.

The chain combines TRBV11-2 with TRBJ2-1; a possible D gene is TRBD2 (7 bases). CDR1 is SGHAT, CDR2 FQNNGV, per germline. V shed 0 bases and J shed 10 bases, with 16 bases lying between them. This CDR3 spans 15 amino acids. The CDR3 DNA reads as TGTGCCAGCAGCTTAGATATGAGGGGGGGAGGCGAGCAGTTCTTC. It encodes CASSLDMRGGGEQFF. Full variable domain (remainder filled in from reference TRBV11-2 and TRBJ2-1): EAGVAQSPRYKIIEKRQSVAFWCNPISGHATLYWYQQILGQGPKLLIQFQNNGVVDDSQLPKDRFSAERLKGVDSTLKIQPAKLEDSAVYLCASSLDMRGGGEQFFGPGTRLTVL.

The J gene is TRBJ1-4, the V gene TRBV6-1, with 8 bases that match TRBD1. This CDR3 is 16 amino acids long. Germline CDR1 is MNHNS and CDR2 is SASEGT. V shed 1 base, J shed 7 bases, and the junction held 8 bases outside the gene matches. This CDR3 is CASSEGQGALGEKLFF. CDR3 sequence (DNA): TGTGCCAGCAGTGAAGGCCAGGGGGCGCTCGGTGAAAAACTGTTTTTT.